The rows below give T cell receptor beta chains drawn from one sample of a study of glioma-infiltrating T cells. TCRdb redid the calling of the multiplex PCR reads with MiXCR, one entry per CDR3 protein. The sample includes roughly 130,000 distinct CDR3 sequences, around 25% of them seen just once. The sequencing input was glioma tissue, nonneoplastic brain tissue, or PBMCs (not recorded which). Receptor source: a human donor with low-grade glioma or glioblastoma, undergoing nonglioma brain surgery, or in good health (not recorded which). The CDR3 runs from the conserved cysteine through the conserved F or W. The D gene is left open where the match is weak. Size is stated for part of the rows, as once, few or many counts, or as a class when the clone is expanded.

J	size	D	V	DNA	CDR3
TRBJ2-1	.	.	TRBV20-1	TGCAGTGCTAGAGAAGGGCTAGCCGCATTCTACAATGAGCAGCTCTTC	CSAREGLAAFYNEQLF
TRBJ1-2	few	TRBD1	TRBV6-1	TGTGCCAGCAGTGCCGCACCGGGACAGGGGCACACTAACTATGGCTACACCTTC	CASSAAPGQGHTNYGYTF
TRBJ2-2	few	.	TRBV28	TGTGCCAGCGCCCGAGGGGGAAACACCGGGGAGCTGTTTTTT	CASARGGNTGELFF
TRBJ2-1	many	.	TRBV6-1	TGTGCCAGCGGGAAGGGGGGGACCTACAATGAGCAGTTCTTC	CASGKGGTYNEQFF
TRBJ2-1	few	TRBD2	TRBV7-2	TGTGCCAGCAGCTTAGATTCGACTAGCGGGGGGCGACTCAATGAGCAGTTCTTC	CASSLDSTSGGRLNEQFF
TRBJ2-1	.	.	TRBV7-2	TGTGCCAGCAGCTTAGACCAGGGGAGCTCCTACAATGAGCAGTTCTTC	CASSLDQGSSYNEQFF
TRBJ2-6	few	TRBD2	TRBV29-1	TGCAGCGTTGCCGGGGGGGGCCCTGGGGCCAACGTCCTGACTTTC	CSVAGGGPGANVLTF
TRBJ1-1	many	TRBD1	TRBV29-1	TGCAGCGTTGGTGAGGGGGCGAACACTGAAGCTTTCTTT	CSVGEGANTEAFF
TRBJ2-1	.	.	TRBV7-9	TGTGCCAGCAGCCGAACAGATCATCTTTACAATGAGCAGTTCTTC	CASSRTDHLYNEQFF
TRBJ2-2	few	TRBD2	TRBV28	TGTGCCAGCAGTTTTCGGGGGGCGAACACCGGGGAGCTGTTTTTT	CASSFRGANTGELFF
TRBJ1-5	few	.	TRBV20-1	TGCAGTGCTAGAGGTCCGGCGCGTGAGGGCAATCAGCCCCAGCATTTT	CSARGPAREGNQPQHF
TRBJ2-2	few	TRBD1	TRBV6-1	TGTGCCAGCAGAGAGACAGGGGGAATCGGGGAGCTGTTTTTT	CASRETGGIGELFF
TRBJ2-5	.	.	TRBV7-9	TGTGCCAGCAGCCCCAGAGGGGGAAGTCAAGAGACCCAGTACTTC	CASSPRGGSQETQYF
TRBJ1-2	.	TRBD1	TRBV7-3	TGTGCCAGCAGCCAAACCCCCGGGACAGACTATGGCTACACCTTC	CASSQTPGTDYGYTF
TRBJ2-5	.	TRBD2	TRBV11-2	TGTGCCAGCAGCTTAGGGGGGCGGGGGGGCGAGGAGACCCAGTACTTC	CASSLGGRGGEETQYF